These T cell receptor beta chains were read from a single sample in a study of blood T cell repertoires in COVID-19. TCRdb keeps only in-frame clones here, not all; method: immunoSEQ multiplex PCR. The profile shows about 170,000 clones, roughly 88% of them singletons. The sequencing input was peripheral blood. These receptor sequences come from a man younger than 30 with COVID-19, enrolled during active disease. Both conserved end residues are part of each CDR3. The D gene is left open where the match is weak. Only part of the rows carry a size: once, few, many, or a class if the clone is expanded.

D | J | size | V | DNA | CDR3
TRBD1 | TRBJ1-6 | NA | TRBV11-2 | TGTGCCAGCAGTCCGAGACAGGGGGTAGGGTCACCCCTCCACTTT | CASSPRQGVGSPLHF
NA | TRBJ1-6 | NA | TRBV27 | TGTGCCAGCAGTTTAAGCGGCCGGGGGTATAATTCACCCCTCCACTTT | CASSLSGRGYNSPLHF
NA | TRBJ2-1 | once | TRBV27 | TGTGCCAGCAGTTTAACCCGTTCTCTACGGGTGAGTAACTACAATGAGCAGTTCTTC | CASSLTRSLRVSNYNEQFF
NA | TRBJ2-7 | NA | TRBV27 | TGTGCCAGCAGTTCCCTTTACGAGCAGTACTTC | CASSSLYEQYF
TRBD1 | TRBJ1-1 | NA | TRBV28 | TGTGCCAGCAGTTTATTTTGGCCGGGACAGGGGAACACTGAAGCTTTCTTT | CASSLFWPGQGNTEAFF
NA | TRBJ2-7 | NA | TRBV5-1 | TGCGCCAGCAGCTTGGACAGGGCGTTCTACGAGCAGTACTTC | CASSLDRAFYEQYF
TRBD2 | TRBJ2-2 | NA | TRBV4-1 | TGCGCCAGCAGCCAAGGGGGTTTAGCGGGAAACACCGGGGAGCTGTTTTTT | CASSQGGLAGNTGELFF
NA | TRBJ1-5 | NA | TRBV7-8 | TGTGCCAGCAGCTTAGTAGACAGGCCGAATCAGCCCCAGCATTTT | CASSLVDRPNQPQHF
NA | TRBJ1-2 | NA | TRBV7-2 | TGTGCCAGCAGCTTAATTCGGGGGAGTCATGGCTACACCTTC | CASSLIRGSHGYTF
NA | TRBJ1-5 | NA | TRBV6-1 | TGTGCCAGCAGTGAAGTAGGAGGGGCGAGCAATCAGCCCCAGCATTTT | CASSEVGGASNQPQHF
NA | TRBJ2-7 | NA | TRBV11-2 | TGTGCCAGCAGCTTAGGAGGCGGGATCCCCTACGAGCAGTACTTC | CASSLGGGIPYEQYF
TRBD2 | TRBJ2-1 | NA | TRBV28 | TGTGCCAGCAGACCCCATAGCGGGGTCTCCTACAATGAGCAGTTCTTC | CASRPHSGVSYNEQFF
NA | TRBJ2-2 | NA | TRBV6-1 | TGTGCCAGCAGTGAAGCGAGACTAACCGGGGAGCTGTTTTTT | CASSEARLTGELFF
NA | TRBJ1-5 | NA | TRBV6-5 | TGTGCCAGCAGTTACATGGGGGCAGGTCAGCCCCAGCATTTT | CASSYMGAGQPQHF
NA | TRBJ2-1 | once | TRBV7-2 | TGTGCCAGCAGCAGACTCCGGGGATCCTACAATGAGCAGTTCTTC | CASSRLRGSYNEQFF
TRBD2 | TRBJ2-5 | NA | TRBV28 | TGTGCCAGCAGTGAAAAGGGACTAGCGGGAGAGGGGCAAGAGACCCAGTACTTC | CASSEKGLAGEGQETQYF
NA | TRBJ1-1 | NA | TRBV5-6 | TGTGCCAGCAGCTTCTCCCCCACTGAAGCTTTCTTT | CASSFSPTEAFF
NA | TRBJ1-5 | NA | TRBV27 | TGTGCCAGCAGTTTATTTTTTGGAGGGTTCAATCAGCCCCAGCATTTT | CASSLFFGGFNQPQHF
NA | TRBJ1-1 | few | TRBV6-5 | TGTGCCGCACAAGGGGACACTGAAGCTTTCTTT | CAAQGDTEAFF
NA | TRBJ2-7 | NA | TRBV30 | TGTGCCTGGAGGTTCGAGCGAGGCGTTAGTTACGAGCAGTACTTC | CAWRFERGVSYEQYF
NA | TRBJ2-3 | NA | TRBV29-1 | TGCAGCGTCCAGGGCGGGGTCGGGACTAGCACAGATACGCAGTATTTT | CSVQGGVGTSTDTQYF
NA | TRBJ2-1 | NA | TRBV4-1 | TGCGCCAGCAGCCAAGAGGAAGCGGGCTACGTCAATGAGCAGTTCTTC | CASSQEEAGYVNEQFF
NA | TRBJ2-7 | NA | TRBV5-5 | TGTGCCAGCAGCCCACTCGCGGTGAGCTCCTACGAGCAGTACTTC | CASSPLAVSSYEQYF
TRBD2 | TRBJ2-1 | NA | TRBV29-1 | TGCAGCGAACTTAGCGGGAGCGACAATGAGCAGTTCTTC | CSELSGSDNEQFF
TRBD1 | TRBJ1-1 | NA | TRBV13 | TGTGCCAGCAGTCAGGGGGCCGGTGAAGCTTTCTTT | CASSQGAGEAFF
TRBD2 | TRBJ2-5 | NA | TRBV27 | TGTGCCAGCAGTTGGGGTAGCGGGAAGGGGGACCAGTACTTC | CASSWGSGKGDQYF
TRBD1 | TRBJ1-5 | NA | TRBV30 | TGTGCCTGGAGAGGACAGGGTAATCAGCCCCAGCATTTT | CAWRGQGNQPQHF
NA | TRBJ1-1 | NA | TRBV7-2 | TGTGCCAGCAGCTCGAGGCTGTCTCTGAACACTGAAGCTTTCTTT | CASSSRLSLNTEAFF
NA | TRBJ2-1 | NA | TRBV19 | TGTGCCAGTAGTATCGCGGCTAGCGACCTAGAGCAGTTCTTC | CASSIAASDLEQFF
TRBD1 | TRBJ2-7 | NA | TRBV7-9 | TGTGCCAGCAGCCCCGGGACAGGGTGGGACGAGCAGTACTTC | CASSPGTGWDEQYF
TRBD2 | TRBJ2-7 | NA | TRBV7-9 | TGTGCCAGCAGCTTAAATGCGGCTAGCGGGAGGGTTGACGAGCAGTACTTC | CASSLNAASGRVDEQYF
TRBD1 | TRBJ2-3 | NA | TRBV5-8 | TGTGCCAGCAGTATGGGACAGATGTTAGATACGCAGTATTTT | CASSMGQMLDTQYF
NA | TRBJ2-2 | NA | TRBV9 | TGTGCCAGCAGTTCCGGGGGCGGGGAGCTGTTTTTT | CASSSGGGELFF
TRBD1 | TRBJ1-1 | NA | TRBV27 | TGTGCCAGCAGTTTGACAGGGGGCTGGATCACTGAAGCTTTCTTT | CASSLTGGWITEAFF
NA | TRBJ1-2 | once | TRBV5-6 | TGTGCCAGCAGCCTAAGACAGAGACCAGCACATGGCTACACCTTC | CASSLRQRPAHGYTF
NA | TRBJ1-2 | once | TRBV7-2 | TGTGCCAGCAGCAACTCAGGGGCGTTTGGTGGCTACACCTTC | CASSNSGAFGGYTF